This entry concerns a single TCR beta chain. Its antigen is still unknown. Preparation of the TCRbeta library involved a method that used unique molecular identifiers. TCRdb processed the PCR reads anew with MiXCR; each CDR3 protein has one entry. The sample yields roughly 500,000 distinct CDR3 sequences, roughly 10% seen once. The CDR3 contains 15 residues. Looked up from germline, CDR1 is SEHNR and CDR2 is FQNEAQ (reference sequence). V shed 1 base and J 2 bases; nucleotides not matched to a gene: 3. The data belong to a study of T-cell reconstitution after alpha-beta-depleted transplantation in children. Study-wide findings and caveats: The high TCRbeta diversity at day 60 in some patients came from surviving recipient T cells and thymic progenitors.

Sample: PBMCs, taken before TCRalphabeta/CD19-depleted stem cell transplant. V gene TRBV7-9 combines with J gene TRBJ2-7; 9 positions match TRBD1. This clonotype was obtained from a child younger than 10 with inherited bone marrow failure, due to receive a stem cell transplant. The CDR3 region is CASSLGQGDPYEQYF. In DNA, the CDR3 is TGTGCCAGCAGCTTAGGACAGGGGGATCCCTACGAGCAGTACTTC.